This TCR beta chain was retrieved from a study of OX40 agonist ivuxolimab in advanced cancers. Regarding the study as a whole: Blood T cells, both CD4+ and CD8+, expanded clonally by week 6 at 0.1 to 3.0 mg/kg. The authors also found low normalized T-cell clonal expansion in some nonresponders. Expanded clones tended on average to be more numerous among CD8+ T cells than CD4+.

Comment on this clone: Its antigen remains unidentified.

Profiling relied on immunoSEQ multiplex PCR, and the TCRdb table lists in-frame clones only, not all of them. The sample contains around 75,000 clones, about 90% of which appear only once. The CDR3 loop spans 14 amino acids. The ends were cut back, 2 bases at V and 2 bases at J, with 7 bases in the middle. Germline V gene sequence: CDR1 SNHLY, CDR2 FYNNEI. Baseline, cycle 4 day 1, and cycle 7 day 1 were the blood sampling points. The sample was CD4+ or CD8+ T cells sorted from blood, taken in a trial of the OX40 agonist ivuxolimab. This TCR came from an adult with an advanced solid tumor such as melanoma, head and neck, liver or kidney cancer. The chain combines TRBV2 with TRBJ1-5; unclear D gene. The DNA of the CDR3 is TGTGCCAGCAGTGAACGAGAGCGCAATCAGCCCCAGCATTTT. It codes for CASSERERNQPQHF. The whole variable domain, remainder taken from reference TRBV2 and TRBJ1-5, is EPEVTQTPSHQVTQMGQEVILRCVPISNHLYFYWYRQILGQKVEFLVSFYNNEISEKSEIFDDQFSVERPDGSNFTLKIRSTKLEDSAMYFCASSERERNQPQHFGDGTRLSIL.